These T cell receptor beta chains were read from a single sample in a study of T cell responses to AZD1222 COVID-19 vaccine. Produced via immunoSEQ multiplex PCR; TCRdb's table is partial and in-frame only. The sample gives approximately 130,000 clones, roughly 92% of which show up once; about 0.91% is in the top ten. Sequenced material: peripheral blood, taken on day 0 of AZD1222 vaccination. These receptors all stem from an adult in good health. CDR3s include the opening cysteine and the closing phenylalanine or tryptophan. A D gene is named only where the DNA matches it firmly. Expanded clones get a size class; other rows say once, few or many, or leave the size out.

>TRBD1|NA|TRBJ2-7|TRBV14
CASSPDRDYEQYF
TGTGCCAGCAGCCCCGACAGGGACTACGAGCAGTACTTC
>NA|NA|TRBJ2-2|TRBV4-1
CASSQDFIQGPTGELFF
TGCGCCAGCAGCCAAGATTTCATACAGGGACCCACCGGGGAGCTGTTTTTT
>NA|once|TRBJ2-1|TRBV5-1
CASSLRPFPSGGDYDRDEQFF
TGCGCCAGCAGCTTACGACCCTTTCCCAGTGGGGGAGACTACGACCGGGATGAGCAGTTCTTC
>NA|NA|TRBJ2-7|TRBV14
CASSPTGRAREQYF
TGTGCCAGCAGTCCGACGGGGCGGGCGAGAGAGCAGTACTTC
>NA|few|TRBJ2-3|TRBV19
CASSIQATTDTQYF
TGTGCCAGTAGTATTCAGGCCACTACAGATACGCAGTATTTT
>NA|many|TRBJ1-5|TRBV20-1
CSASLLRGGDGYF
TGCAGTGCTAGTCTTCTCCGAGGGGGAGACGGGTATTTT
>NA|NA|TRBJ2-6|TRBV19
CASSIRLASSGANVLTF
TGTGCCAGTAGTATAAGGCTAGCCAGCTCTGGGGCCAACGTCCTGACTTTC
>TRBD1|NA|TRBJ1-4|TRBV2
CASSEQGGANEKLFF
TGTGCCAGCAGTGAACAGGGGGGGGCTAATGAAAAACTGTTTTTT
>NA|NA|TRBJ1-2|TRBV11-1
CASSLGQENYGYTF
TGTGCCAGCAGCTTAGGACAGGAGAACTATGGCTACACCTTC
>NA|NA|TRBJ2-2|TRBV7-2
CASSFLLANTGELFF
TGTGCCAGCAGCTTTTTGTTAGCGAACACCGGGGAGCTGTTTTTT
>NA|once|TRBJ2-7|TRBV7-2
CASSFTLKTGYEQYF
TGTGCCAGCAGCTTCACCCTTAAGACAGGTTACGAGCAGTACTTC
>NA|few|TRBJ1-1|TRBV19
CASNGRVFEAFF
TGTGCCAGTAACGGGAGGGTTTTTGAAGCTTTCTTT
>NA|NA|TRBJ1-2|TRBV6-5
CASSYGVVNYGYTF
TGTGCCAGCAGTTACGGGGTGGTGAACTATGGCTACACCTTC
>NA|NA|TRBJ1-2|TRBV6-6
CASSYTHPLTGYTF
TGTGCCAGCAGTTACACCCACCCTTTGACTGGCTACACCTTC
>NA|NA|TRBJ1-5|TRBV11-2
CASSLEVDGNQPQHF
TGTGCCAGCAGCTTAGAGGTGGATGGCAATCAGCCCCAGCATTTT
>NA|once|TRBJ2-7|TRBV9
CASSVGTGGQEQYF
TGTGCCAGCAGCGTAGGAACAGGTGGACAAGAGCAGTACTTC
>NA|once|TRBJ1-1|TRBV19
CASRGEGHTEAFF
TGTGCCAGTAGGGGGGAAGGGCACACTGAAGCTTTCTTT
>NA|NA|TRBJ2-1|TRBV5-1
CASSLGRGEQFF
TGCGCCAGCAGCTTGGGGAGGGGGGAGCAGTTCTTC
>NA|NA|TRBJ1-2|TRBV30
CACTPEEYGYTF
TGTGCCTGCACCCCCGAGGAGTATGGCTACACCTTC
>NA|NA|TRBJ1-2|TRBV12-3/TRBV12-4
CASSLSHYGYTF
TGTGCCAGCAGTTTGTCCCACTATGGCTACACCTTC
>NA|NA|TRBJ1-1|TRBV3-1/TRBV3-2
CASSPIWGADEAFF
TGTGCCAGCAGCCCGATATGGGGCGCCGATGAAGCTTTCTTT
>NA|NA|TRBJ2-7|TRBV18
CASSLSGLPYEQYF
TGTGCCAGCTCACTTTCGGGACTGCCCTACGAGCAGTACTTC
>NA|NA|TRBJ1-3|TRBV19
CASRAKWNSGNTIYF
TGTGCCAGTAGGGCCAAATGGAACTCTGGAAACACCATATATTTT
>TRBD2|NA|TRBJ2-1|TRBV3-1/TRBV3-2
CASSQMTSGGEQFF
TGTGCCAGCAGCCAGATGACTAGCGGGGGAGAGCAGTTCTTC
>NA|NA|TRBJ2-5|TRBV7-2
CASTLGAAQETQYF
TGTGCCAGCACCTTAGGAGCGGCCCAAGAGACCCAGTACTTC
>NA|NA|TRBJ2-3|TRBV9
CASSVDGGLDTQYF
TGTGCCAGCAGCGTAGACGGGGGCCTAGATACGCAGTATTTT
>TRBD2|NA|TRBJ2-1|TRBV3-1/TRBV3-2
CASSYSGEQFF
TGTGCCAGCAGCTATAGCGGGGAGCAGTTCTTC
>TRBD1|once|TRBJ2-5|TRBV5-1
CASSLTPPGGIETQYF
TGCGCCAGCAGCTTGACCCCCCCAGGGGGCATAGAGACCCAGTACTTC
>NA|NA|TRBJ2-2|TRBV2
CASSGVTGELFF
TGTGCCAGCAGTGGGGTAACCGGGGAGCTGTTTTTT
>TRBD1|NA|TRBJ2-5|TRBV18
CASSEGAGQETQYF
TGTGCCAGCTCAGAGGGGGCCGGCCAAGAGACCCAGTACTTC
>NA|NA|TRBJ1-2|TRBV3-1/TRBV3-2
CASSPLAISGQRRHGYTF
TGTGCCAGCAGCCCTCTGGCCATATCGGGACAACGGCGACATGGCTACACCTTC
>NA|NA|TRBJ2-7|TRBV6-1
CASSELRGIYEQYF
TGTGCCAGCAGTGAATTGCGGGGTATCTACGAGCAGTACTTC
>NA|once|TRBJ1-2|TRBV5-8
CASTIFWGLDYGYTF
TGTGCCAGCACCATCTTTTGGGGGCTTGACTATGGCTACACCTTC
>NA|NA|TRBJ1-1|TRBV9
CASSVQGKGTEAFF
TGTGCCAGCAGCGTACAAGGGAAGGGCACTGAAGCTTTCTTT
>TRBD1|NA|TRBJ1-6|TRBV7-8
CASSLQTGTDSPLHF
TGTGCCAGCAGCCTTCAGACAGGGACGGATTCACCCCTCCACTTT
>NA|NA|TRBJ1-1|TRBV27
CASSFVNSWNTEAFF
TGTGCCAGCAGTTTCGTAAACAGCTGGAACACTGAAGCTTTCTTT
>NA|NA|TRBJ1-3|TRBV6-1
CASSEALGTGNTIYF
TGTGCCAGCAGTGAAGCGCTCGGAACTGGAAACACCATATATTTT
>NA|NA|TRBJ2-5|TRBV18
CASSPQGTQETQYF
TGTGCCAGCTCACCACAGGGGACCCAAGAGACCCAGTACTTC
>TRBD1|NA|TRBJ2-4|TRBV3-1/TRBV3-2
CASSPGQGHKNIQYF
TGTGCCAGCAGCCCGGGACAGGGTCATAAAAACATTCAGTACTTC
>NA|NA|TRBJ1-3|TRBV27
CASSSHPGNTIYF
TGTGCCAGCAGCTCCCACCCTGGAAACACCATATATTTT
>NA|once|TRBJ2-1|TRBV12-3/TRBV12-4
CASSSYNEQFF
TGTGCCAGCAGTTCCTACAATGAGCAGTTCTTC
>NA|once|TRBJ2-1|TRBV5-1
CASSPRDLGYNEQFF
TGCGCCAGCAGCCCCCGGGACCTGGGGTACAATGAGCAGTTCTTC
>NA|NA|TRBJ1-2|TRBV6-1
CASTRPPGYGYTF
TGTGCCAGCACCCGGCCTCCCGGCTATGGCTACACCTTC
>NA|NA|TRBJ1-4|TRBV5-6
CASSLGRWNEKLFF
TGTGCCAGCAGCTTGGGACGGTGGAATGAAAAACTGTTTTTT
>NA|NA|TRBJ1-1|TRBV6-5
CASSLGRGLNTEAFF
TGTGCCAGCAGCTTAGGGAGGGGATTGAACACTGAAGCTTTCTTT
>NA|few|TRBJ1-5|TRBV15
CATSRDRREGQPQHF
TGTGCCACCAGCAGAGATCGCAGGGAGGGTCAGCCCCAGCATTTT
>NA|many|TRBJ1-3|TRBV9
CASSDPGHPVSGNTIYF
TGTGCCAGCAGTGATCCGGGACATCCCGTCTCTGGAAACACCATATATTTT
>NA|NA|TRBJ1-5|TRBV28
CASSHIQPQHF
TGTGCCAGCAGCCACATTCAGCCCCAGCATTTT
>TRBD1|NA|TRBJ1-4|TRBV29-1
CSAKPGQSNEKLFF
TGCAGCGCCAAGCCGGGACAGAGTAATGAAAAACTGTTTTTT
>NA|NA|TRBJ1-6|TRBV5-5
CASSFLAVSPLHF
TGTGCCAGCAGCTTTCTGGCGGTTTCACCCCTCCACTTT
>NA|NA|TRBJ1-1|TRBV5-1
CASSLAPTVNTEAFF
TGCGCCAGCAGCTTGGCCCCGACAGTCAACACTGAAGCTTTCTTT
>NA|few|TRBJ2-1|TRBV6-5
CASRTGSSSYNEQFF
TGTGCCAGCAGAACCGGGAGTAGCTCCTACAATGAGCAGTTCTTC
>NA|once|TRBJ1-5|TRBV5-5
CASSPRVWNQPQHF
TGTGCCAGCAGCCCTAGGGTATGGAATCAGCCCCAGCATTTT
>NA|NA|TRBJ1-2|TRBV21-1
CASSKVPGPNYGYTF
TGTGCCAGCAGCAAAGTACCAGGGCCCAACTATGGCTACACCTTC
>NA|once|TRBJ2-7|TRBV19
CASKRGYEQYF
TGTGCCTCGAAACGGGGGTACGAGCAGTACTTC
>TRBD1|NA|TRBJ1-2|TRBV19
CASSRQGNYGYTF
TGTGCCAGTAGTAGACAGGGGAACTATGGCTACACCTTC
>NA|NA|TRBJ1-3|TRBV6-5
CASSPRDSGNTIYF
TGTGCCAGCAGCCCCAGGGACTCTGGAAACACCATATATTTT
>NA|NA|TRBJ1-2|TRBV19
CASSWTAYGYTF
TGTGCCAGTAGTTGGACAGCCTATGGCTACACCTTC
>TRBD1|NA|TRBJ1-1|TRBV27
CASSTSGIRGLEAFF
TGTGCCAGCAGTACCTCGGGCATTAGGGGGCTTGAAGCTTTCTTT